The 10 T cell receptor beta chains below come from one sample, sequenced in a study of cytomegalovirus exposure and HLA in healthy donors. Amplification used 60 Vbeta primers and 13 Jbeta primers. Libraries were prepared by immunoSEQ multiplex PCR; TCRdb keeps only in-frame clonotypes and omits some of them. The sample yields around 150,000 clones, 66% seen once. What was sequenced was PBMCs. Every receptor here comes from a human donor in good health.

This chain joins TRBV5-4 and TRBJ2-1; 7 positions agree with TRBD1. Trimming at V came to 6 bases and at J to 7 bases, leaving 13 bases not matched to a gene. Germline assignment: CDR1 SGHNT and CDR2 YYREEE (reference sequence). This CDR3 is 15 amino acids long. CDR3 amino acids: CASNPDRGRFNEQFF. For the CDR3, the DNA is TGTGCCAGCAACCCGGATAGGGGGCGATTTAATGAGCAGTTCTTC.

This chain connects TRBV7-2 to TRBJ2-3, with 8 bases lining up with TRBD2. The junction had 8 bases not matched to a gene; V was cut back by 1 base and J by 2 bases. The CDR3 totals 17 residues. Germline CDR1 is SGHTA and CDR2 is FQGNSA. CDR3 nucleotide sequence: TGTGCCAGCAGCTTAGGGACTAGCCGGGGGATCACAGATACGCAGTATTTT. Translating gives CASSLGTSRGITDTQYF.

The chain couples TRBV11-3 to TRBJ2-3; TRBD1 is a possible D gene (7 bases). The V end was cut by 1 base, the J end by 2 bases, with 16 bases between. Germline CDR1 is SGHNT and CDR2 is YENEEA. The CDR3 contains 17 residues. Written as DNA, the CDR3 is TGTGCCAGCAGCTTAGGTCGTGCAGGGGGGTTCACAGATACGCAGTATTTT. This codes for CASSLGRAGGFTDTQYF.

The chain recombines TRBV13 with TRBJ2-5, with 9 bases that match TRBD2. CDR3 length: 16 amino acids. CDR1 and CDR2 (germline): PRHDT, FYEKMQ (reference sequence). Unmatched junction bases numbered 10, after V lost 3 bases and J lost 5 bases. The CDR3 region is CASSFWKAGGRETQYF. The CDR3 coding sequence is TGTGCCAGCAGCTTCTGGAAAGCGGGAGGTCGGGAGACCCAGTACTTC.

The chain uses TRBV27 and TRBJ2-3, with D tentatively TRBD1 (5 bases). Between the trimmed V and J ends, which lost 0 bases and 4 bases, there was a span of 11 bases. The CDR3 contains 15 residues. CDR1 and CDR2 (germline): MNHEY, SMNVEV (reference sequence). DNA for the CDR3: TGTGCCAGCAGTTTATCTGGGCAGGGCGCAGATACGCAGTATTTT. Translating gives CASSLSGQGADTQYF.

With regard to this clone: This sample includes further DNA sequences coding for the same CDR3. V is TRBV6-1 and J is TRBJ2-1; 7 bases are a match to TRBD1. The trim removed 6 bases at V and 9 bases at J, leaving 11 bases unmatched. From germline, CDR1 is MNHNS and CDR2 SASEGT. The CDR3 contains 14 residues. The CDR3 loop reads CASRVTGSNSEQFF. The CDR3 DNA sequence: TGTGCCAGCAGGGTGACAGGGTCAAATTCTGAGCAGTTCTTC.

This clone was observed a handful of times. DNA for the CDR3: TGTGCCAGCAGCTTAGATTTTGCGGGAGACAATGAGCAGTTCTTC. Its translation is CASSLDFAGDNEQFF. The chain employs TRBV11-2 and TRBJ2-1, with 7 bases fitting TRBD2. This CDR3 region has 15 residues. CDR1 and CDR2 from the germline V gene are SGHAT and FQNNGV. The junction had 4 bases not matched to a gene; V was cut back by 0 bases and J by 5 bases.

This clone was detected only a few times. The chain joins TRBV7-6 to TRBJ2-1, with 10 bases identical to TRBD1. V shed 6 bases, J shed 8 bases, and the junction held 10 bases outside the gene matches. Germline V CDR1 and CDR2: SGHVS, FNYEAQ. The CDR3 is 15 amino acids. The CDR3 coding sequence is TGTGCCAGCAGGGGTGGACAGGGGGGCTGGGATGAGCAGTTCTTC. Protein: CASRGGQGGWDEQFF. Drawing the rest from reference TRBV7-6 and TRBJ2-1, the complete variable domain is GAGVSQSPRYKVTKRGQDVALRCDPISGHVSLYWYRQALGQGPEFLTYFNYEAQQDKSGLPNDRFSAERPEGSISTLTIQRTEQRDSAMYRCASRGGQGGWDEQFFGPGTRLTVL.

The chain links TRBV6-6 to TRBJ1-2; the match to TRBD1 covers 7 bases. This CDR3 has 14 residues. Germline V CDR1 and CDR2: MNHNY, SVGAGI (reference sequence). J lost 1 base, V lost 7 bases, and 6 bases had no gene match. CDR3 DNA sequence: TGTGCCAGCACCGCGACAGGGCATAACTATGGCTACACCTTC. Translation: CASTATGHNYGYTF.

This clone is a singleton in its sample. V is TRBV2 and J is TRBJ2-7; 8 nucleotides agree with TRBD1. Germline V gives CDR1 SNHLY, CDR2 FYNNEI. Trimming removed 0 bases from V and 4 bases from J; junction bases left unmatched: 8. The CDR3 contains 16 residues. The DNA of the CDR3 is TGTGCCAGCAGTGAAGCTGTGACAGGGGTTACTTACGAGCAGTACTTC. Encoded protein: CASSEAVTGVTYEQYF.